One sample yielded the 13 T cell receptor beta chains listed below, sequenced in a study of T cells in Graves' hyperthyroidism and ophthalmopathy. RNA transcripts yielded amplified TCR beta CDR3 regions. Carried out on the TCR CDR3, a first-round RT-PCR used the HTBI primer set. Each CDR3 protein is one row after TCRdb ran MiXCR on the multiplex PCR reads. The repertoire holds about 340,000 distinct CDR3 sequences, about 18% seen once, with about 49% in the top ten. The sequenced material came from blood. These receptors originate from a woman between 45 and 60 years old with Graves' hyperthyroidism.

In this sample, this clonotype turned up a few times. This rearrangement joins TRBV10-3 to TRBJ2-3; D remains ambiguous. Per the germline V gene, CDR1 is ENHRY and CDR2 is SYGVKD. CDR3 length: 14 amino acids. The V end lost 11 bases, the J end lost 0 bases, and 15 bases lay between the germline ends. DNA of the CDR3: TGTGCCGCATCTCCGGAATCTAGCACAGATACGCAGTATTTT. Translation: CAASPESSTDTQYF.

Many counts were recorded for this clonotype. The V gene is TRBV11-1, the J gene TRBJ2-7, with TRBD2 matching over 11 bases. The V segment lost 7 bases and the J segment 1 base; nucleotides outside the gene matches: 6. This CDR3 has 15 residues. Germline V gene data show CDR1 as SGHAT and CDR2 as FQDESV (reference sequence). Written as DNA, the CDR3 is TGTGCCAGCACCCGCACTAGCGGGGGTTCCTACGAGCAGTACTTC. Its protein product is CASTRTSGGSYEQYF.

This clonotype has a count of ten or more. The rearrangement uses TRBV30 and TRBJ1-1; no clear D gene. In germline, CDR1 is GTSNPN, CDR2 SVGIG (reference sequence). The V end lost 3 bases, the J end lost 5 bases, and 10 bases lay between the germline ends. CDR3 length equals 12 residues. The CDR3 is CAWSWAGTEAFF. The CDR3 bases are TGTGCCTGGAGCTGGGCTGGGACTGAAGCTTTCTTT.

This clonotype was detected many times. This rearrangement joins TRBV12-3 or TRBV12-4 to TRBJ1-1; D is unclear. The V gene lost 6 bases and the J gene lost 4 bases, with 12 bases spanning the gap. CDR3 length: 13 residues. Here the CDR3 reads CASRREVSTEAFF. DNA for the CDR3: TGTGCCAGCAGGCGAGAGGTGAGCACTGAAGCTTTCTTT.

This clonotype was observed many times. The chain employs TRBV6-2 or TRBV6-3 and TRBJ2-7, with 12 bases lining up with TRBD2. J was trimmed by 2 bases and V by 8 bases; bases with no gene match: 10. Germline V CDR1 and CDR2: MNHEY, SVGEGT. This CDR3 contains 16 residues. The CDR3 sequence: CASGLPWTSGTYEQYF. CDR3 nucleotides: TGTGCCAGCGGGCTCCCATGGACTAGCGGGACCTACGAGCAGTACTTC.

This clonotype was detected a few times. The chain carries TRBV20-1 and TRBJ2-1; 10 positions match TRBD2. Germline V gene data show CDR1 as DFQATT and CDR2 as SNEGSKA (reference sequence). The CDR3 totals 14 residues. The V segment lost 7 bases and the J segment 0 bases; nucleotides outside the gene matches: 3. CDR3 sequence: CSVSGGRSYNEQFF. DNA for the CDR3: TGCAGTGTTAGCGGGGGGCGCTCCTACAATGAGCAGTTCTTC.

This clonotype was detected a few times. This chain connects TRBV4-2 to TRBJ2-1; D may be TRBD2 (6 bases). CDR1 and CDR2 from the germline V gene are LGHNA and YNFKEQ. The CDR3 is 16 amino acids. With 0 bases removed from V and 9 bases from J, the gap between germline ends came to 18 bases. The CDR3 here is CASSQDPGALSTEQFF. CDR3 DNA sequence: TGTGCCAGCAGCCAAGATCCGGGAGCCTTGTCTACTGAGCAGTTCTTC.

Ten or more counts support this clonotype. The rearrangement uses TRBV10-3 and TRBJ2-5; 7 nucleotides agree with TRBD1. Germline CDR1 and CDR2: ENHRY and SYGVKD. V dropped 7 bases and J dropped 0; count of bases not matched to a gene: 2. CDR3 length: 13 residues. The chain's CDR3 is CAIKGTDQETQYF. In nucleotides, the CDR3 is TGTGCCATCAAGGGGACAGACCAAGAGACCCAGTACTTC.

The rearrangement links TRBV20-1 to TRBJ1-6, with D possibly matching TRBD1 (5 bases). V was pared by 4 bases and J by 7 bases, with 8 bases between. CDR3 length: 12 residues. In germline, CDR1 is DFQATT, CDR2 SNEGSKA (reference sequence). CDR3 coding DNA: TGCAGTGCTACCCCAGGGAATTCACCCCTCCACTTT. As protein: CSATPGNSPLHF.

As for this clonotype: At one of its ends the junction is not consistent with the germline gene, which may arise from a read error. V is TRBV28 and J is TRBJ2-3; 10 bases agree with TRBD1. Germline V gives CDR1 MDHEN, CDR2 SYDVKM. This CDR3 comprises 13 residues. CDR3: CASSGTGDGTRYF. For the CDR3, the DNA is TGTGCCAGCAGTGGGACAGGGGACGGTACGCGGTATTTT.

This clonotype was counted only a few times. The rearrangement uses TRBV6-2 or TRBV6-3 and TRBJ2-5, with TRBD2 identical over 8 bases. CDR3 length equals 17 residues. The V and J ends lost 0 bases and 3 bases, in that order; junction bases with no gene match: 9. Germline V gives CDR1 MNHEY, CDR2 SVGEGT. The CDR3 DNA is TGTGCCAGCAGTTACTCCTCTCTAGCGGGCTACGAAGAGACCCAGTACTTC. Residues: CASSYSSLAGYEETQYF.

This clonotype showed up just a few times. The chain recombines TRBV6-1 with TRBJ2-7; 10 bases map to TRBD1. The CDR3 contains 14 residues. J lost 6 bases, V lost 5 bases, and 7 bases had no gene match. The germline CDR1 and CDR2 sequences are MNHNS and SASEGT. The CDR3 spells CASSPRTGGGEQYV. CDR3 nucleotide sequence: TGTGCCAGCAGTCCTCGGACAGGGGGGGGCGAGCAGTACGTC.

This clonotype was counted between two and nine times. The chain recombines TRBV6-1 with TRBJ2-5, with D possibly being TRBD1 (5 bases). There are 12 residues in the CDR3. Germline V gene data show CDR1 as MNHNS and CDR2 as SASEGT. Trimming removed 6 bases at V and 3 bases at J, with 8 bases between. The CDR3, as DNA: TGTGCCAGCAGCAGCAGGGAAGAGACCCAGTACTTC. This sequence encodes CASSSREETQYF.